This T cell receptor beta chain was obtained from a study of T cell responses to AZD1222 COVID-19 vaccine. Study-level points and caveats: Among the donors, most were white British and more were female, and clonal diversity was possibly underestimated. At study baseline, merely more than 5 AZD1222 recipients were seropositive. Recipients of two AZD1222 doses showed rising Spike-specific TCR breadth and depth.

V dropped 6 bases and J dropped 3 bases, with 13 bases sitting between them. Germline CDR1 MNHEY, CDR2 SVGAGI. The CDR3 is 14 residues long. Points on this clone: Its specificity is not known.

Sequencing was performed with immunoSEQ multiplex PCR; in TCRdb, only in-frame clones are kept and a portion is missing. The sample shows about 150,000 clones, more than 75% of them seen only once. This TCR came from an adult who received the AZD1222 COVID-19 vaccine. The chain carries TRBV6-5 and TRBJ2-3, with a tentative D call TRBD1 (6 bases). The sequencing here drew on peripheral blood, taken 28 days after the second AZD1222 dose. The CDR3 coding sequence is TGTGCCAGCAGCCGTTGGACAGAGACAGATACGCAGTATTTT. Protein: CASSRWTETDTQYF.